The sequence of this TCR beta chain was determined in a study of blood T cell repertoires in COVID-19. Original processing notes: Estimated nucleated cell counts came from reference gene primer amplification. TCRdb's copy holds only in-frame clones and misses some; the assay was immunoSEQ multiplex PCR. Clone size and V and J calls were adopted from that table, with D and trimming inferred from the DNA. The data show about 410,000 clones, with over 75% seen just once and 1.5% to 1.7% held by the top ten. CDR1 and CDR2 from the germline V gene are KGHDR and SFDVKD. V was shortened by 3 bases and J by 1 base, with 5 bases between the two germline ends. The CDR3 loop spans 13 amino acids.

The origin of this receptor is a woman aged 40-49 years with COVID-19, enrolled during active disease. The chain employs TRBV24-1 and TRBJ2-5; no clear D. The material sequenced was peripheral blood. CDR3 in DNA: TGTGCCACCAGTGATCCGGGCCAAGAGACCCAGTACTTC. Protein sequence: CATSDPGQETQYF.